The rows below give T cell receptor beta chains drawn from one sample of a study of Ad26.COV2.S vaccination and SARS-CoV-2 variants. TCRdb's table, derived via immunoSEQ multiplex PCR, lists solely in-frame clones and lacks some. This table has around 450,000 clones, roughly 90% appearing once. The sample consisted of peripheral blood, taken in a trial of Ad26.COV2.S vaccine versus placebo. The receptors come from a person between 18 and 59 years old who received the Ad26.COV2.S COVID-19 vaccine or a placebo. The CDR3 runs from the conserved cysteine through the conserved F or W. The D gene is left open where the match is weak. Only part of the rows carry a size: once, few, many, or a class if the clone is expanded.

D: -; J: TRBJ2-3; V: TRBV5-1; size: -; DNA: TGCGCCAGCAGCTTGGGTTCGGTCCCAGATACGCAGTATTTT; CDR3: CASSLGSVPDTQYF
D: TRBD1; J: TRBJ1-1; V: TRBV19; size: -; DNA: TGTGCCAGTAGGACACAGGGGGTGGAGAACACTGAAGCTTTCTTT; CDR3: CASRTQGVENTEAFF
D: -; J: TRBJ1-4; V: TRBV12-3/TRBV12-4; size: -; DNA: TGTGCCAGCAGTTCCAGGGGCGAAAAACTGTTTTTT; CDR3: CASSSRGEKLFF
D: -; J: TRBJ1-1; V: TRBV7-9; size: -; DNA: TGTGCCAGCAGCTTAGGTGGGCTGAACACTGAAGCTTTCTTT; CDR3: CASSLGGLNTEAFF
D: -; J: TRBJ2-5; V: TRBV10-2; size: -; DNA: TGCGCCAGCGGGCCTGTGGAGACCCAGTACTTC; CDR3: CASGPVETQYF
D: -; J: TRBJ1-1; V: TRBV25-1; size: -; DNA: TGTGCCAGCAGTGGCCTGGCGTGGACTGAAGCTTTCTTT; CDR3: CASSGLAWTEAFF
D: -; J: TRBJ1-6; V: TRBV15; size: -; DNA: TGTGCCACCAGCAGAGATCGACAGAGCTCCTATAATTCACCCCTCCACTTT; CDR3: CATSRDRQSSYNSPLHF
D: TRBD2; J: TRBJ2-1; V: TRBV14; size: once; DNA: TGTGCCAGCAGCCAAGATCCACCTAGCGGCTACAATGAGCAGTTCTTC; CDR3: CASSQDPPSGYNEQFF
D: -; J: TRBJ2-2; V: TRBV9; size: -; DNA: TGTGCCAGCAGCGTAGGGGACGGGAGGAACACCGGGGAGCTGTTTTTT; CDR3: CASSVGDGRNTGELFF
D: -; J: TRBJ1-2; V: TRBV10-3; size: -; DNA: TGTGCCATCAGTGTTGGCAGGGAGAACTATGGCTACACCTTC; CDR3: CAISVGRENYGYTF
D: TRBD1; J: TRBJ1-5; V: TRBV18; size: -; DNA: TGTGCCAGCTCCCCAGGACAGGGGGCACGTCAGCCCCAGCATTTT; CDR3: CASSPGQGARQPQHF
D: -; J: TRBJ1-4; V: TRBV9; size: -; DNA: TGTGCCAGCAGCGCAAGCGTTTTCTTAGACAGTAATGAAAAACTGTTTTTT; CDR3: CASSASVFLDSNEKLFF
D: -; J: TRBJ1-1; V: TRBV6-2/TRBV6-3; size: -; DNA: TGTGCCAGCAGTTTAGTCGGGACGGCGAACACTGAAGCTTTCTTT; CDR3: CASSLVGTANTEAFF
D: -; J: TRBJ1-1; V: TRBV7-9; size: -; DNA: TGTGCCAGCAGCATAGGAGCGTCGAACACTGAAGCTTTCTTT; CDR3: CASSIGASNTEAFF
D: TRBD2; J: TRBJ2-1; V: TRBV29-1; size: -; DNA: TGCAGCGTCCAATCCGGGACTACCTCCTACAATGAGCAGTTCTTC; CDR3: CSVQSGTTSYNEQFF
D: TRBD2; J: TRBJ2-7; V: TRBV29-1; size: -; DNA: TGCAGCGTAGAGACTAGCGGGAGCTACGAGCAGTACTTC; CDR3: CSVETSGSYEQYF
D: -; J: TRBJ2-2; V: TRBV10-3; size: -; DNA: TGTGCCATCAGTGTCCGGGGCGGGAACACCGGGGAGCTGTTTTTT; CDR3: CAISVRGGNTGELFF
D: -; J: TRBJ1-5; V: TRBV5-3; size: -; DNA: TGTGCCAGAAGCTTGATCGGGGCCCAGCATTTT; CDR3: CARSLIGAQHF
D: -; J: TRBJ2-2; V: TRBV30; size: -; DNA: TGTGCCTGGAGACGTGGGTGGACCGGGGAGCTGTTTTTT; CDR3: CAWRRGWTGELFF
D: -; J: TRBJ2-7; V: TRBV5-6; size: few; DNA: TGTGCCAGCAGCTCCCTCCGAAGAACGGACGAGCAGTACTTC; CDR3: CASSSLRRTDEQYF
D: -; J: TRBJ2-7; V: TRBV9; size: -; DNA: TGTGCCAGCAGCCGGGGTGGGAGGGAGCAGTACTTC; CDR3: CASSRGGREQYF
D: -; J: TRBJ2-7; V: TRBV5-5; size: -; DNA: TGTGCCAGCAGCTTGGGGGCTAGCCCGGACTACGAGCAGTACTTC; CDR3: CASSLGASPDYEQYF
D: -; J: TRBJ1-1; V: TRBV30; size: -; DNA: TGTGCCTGGAGTCCACAGGGTCCTGAAGCTTTCTTT; CDR3: CAWSPQGPEAFF
D: -; J: TRBJ1-5; V: TRBV5-1; size: -; DNA: TGCGCCAGCAGCACCGGGACACCGAATCAGCCCCAGCATTTT; CDR3: CASSTGTPNQPQHF
D: -; J: TRBJ2-1; V: TRBV6-4; size: -; DNA: TGTGCCAGCAGTGAGGACGGGCCGTCCAATGAGCAGTTCTTC; CDR3: CASSEDGPSNEQFF
D: -; J: TRBJ1-4; V: TRBV29-1; size: -; DNA: TGCAGCGTTGGCTCGGGGATTACTGAAAAACTGTTTTTT; CDR3: CSVGSGITEKLFF
D: -; J: TRBJ2-1; V: TRBV18; size: -; DNA: TGTGCCAGCTCACCACGGGCTACCTCACGGGGGTACAATGAGCAGTTCTTC; CDR3: CASSPRATSRGYNEQFF
D: TRBD2; J: TRBJ2-5; V: TRBV12-3/TRBV12-4; size: -; DNA: TGTGCCAGCAACTCAGCGGGAGGAGAGACCCAGTACTTC; CDR3: CASNSAGGETQYF
D: TRBD1; J: TRBJ2-7; V: TRBV6-8; size: -; DNA: TGTGCCAGCAGACCAGACCAGGAGACAGGGACGGGCTACGAGCAGTACTTC; CDR3: CASRPDQETGTGYEQYF
D: TRBD1; J: TRBJ1-2; V: TRBV5-8; size: -; DNA: TGTGCCAGCAGCTCGGCGGGACAGGACGACTATGGCTACACCTTC; CDR3: CASSSAGQDDYGYTF
D: TRBD1; J: TRBJ1-2; V: TRBV19; size: -; DNA: TGTGCCAGTAGTACCCCTAACAGGGGAAGTGGCTATGGCTACACCTTC; CDR3: CASSTPNRGSGYGYTF
D: -; J: TRBJ1-3; V: TRBV7-9; size: -; DNA: TGTGCCAGCAGCGCCACGGGACAAAGCTCTGGAAACACCATATATTTT; CDR3: CASSATGQSSGNTIYF
D: TRBD2; J: TRBJ2-7; V: TRBV11-2; size: -; DNA: TGTGCCAGCAGCCCTAATAGCGGGAGGGCCAGCGAGCAGTACTTC; CDR3: CASSPNSGRASEQYF
D: -; J: TRBJ1-2; V: TRBV2; size: -; DNA: TGTGCCAGCAGACTCGGACATCTAGGGGGCTACACCTTC; CDR3: CASRLGHLGGYTF
D: -; J: TRBJ1-1; V: TRBV11-3; size: -; DNA: TGTGCCAGCAGCCAGTCGGGGAACACTGAAGCTTTCTTT; CDR3: CASSQSGNTEAFF
D: TRBD1; J: TRBJ2-1; V: TRBV9; size: once; DNA: TGTGCCAGCAGCGTACACCAGGGGGATTCATACAATGAGCAGTTCTTC; CDR3: CASSVHQGDSYNEQFF
D: TRBD1; J: TRBJ2-7; V: TRBV3-1/TRBV3-2; size: -; DNA: TGTGCCAGCAGCCAACCGGACAGGACGTACGAGCAGTACTTC; CDR3: CASSQPDRTYEQYF
D: TRBD2; J: TRBJ2-3; V: TRBV28; size: -; DNA: TGTGCCAGCAACATTATTGGAACGGGAGGGCCGGATACGCAGTATTTT; CDR3: CASNIIGTGGPDTQYF
D: -; J: TRBJ1-3; V: TRBV7-6; size: -; DNA: TGTGCCAGCAGCCTTAAACCGGGACGTCGGTCTGGAAACACCATATATTTT; CDR3: CASSLKPGRRSGNTIYF
D: TRBD2; J: TRBJ2-5; V: TRBV7-7; size: -; DNA: TGTGCTAGCAGCTTTGGCGGGAGAGGAGAGACCCAGTACTTC; CDR3: CASSFGGRGETQYF
D: -; J: TRBJ1-1; V: TRBV6-5; size: -; DNA: TGTGCCAGCAGTTACAGACAGGCGAACACTGAAGCTTTCTTT; CDR3: CASSYRQANTEAFF
D: TRBD1; J: TRBJ2-5; V: TRBV6-2/TRBV6-3; size: -; DNA: TGTGCCAGCAGTTTAGTGACAGGGGGCGTGGAGACCCAGTACTTC; CDR3: CASSLVTGGVETQYF
D: -; J: TRBJ1-2; V: TRBV11-2; size: -; DNA: TGTGCCAGCAGCTTAGGGGCCGCACTCGGCTACACCTTC; CDR3: CASSLGAALGYTF
D: TRBD1; J: TRBJ2-1; V: TRBV27; size: -; DNA: TGTGCCAGCAGTTTATCGGGACAGAGCTCCTACAATGAGCAGTTCTTC; CDR3: CASSLSGQSSYNEQFF
D: TRBD2; J: TRBJ2-1; V: TRBV30; size: -; DNA: TGTGCCTGGAGTCGAGGGACTAGCGGGGGTAATGAGCAGTTCTTC; CDR3: CAWSRGTSGGNEQFF
D: -; J: TRBJ1-2; V: TRBV21-1; size: -; DNA: TGTGCCACGCTGAGGGGGATCCTCTATGGCTACACCTTC; CDR3: CATLRGILYGYTF
D: -; J: TRBJ2-7; V: TRBV21-1; size: once; DNA: TGTGCCAGCAGCAATAGGGACTCCTACGAGCAGTACTTC; CDR3: CASSNRDSYEQYF